Following are 17 T cell receptor beta chains from one sample sequenced in a study of identical twins. One entry per CDR3 protein results from TCRdb running MiXCR on the 5' RACE reads. The sample has 250,000 to 350,000 distinct CDR3 sequences, 7.5% to 9.5% seen once; the top ten hold roughly 7%. These data were likewise used in another study, on yellow fever vaccine responses in identical twins.

Material: CD8+ T cells sorted from blood. These receptors were taken from a woman in her late teens or twenties in good health.

There are many counts of this clonotype. This rearrangement joins TRBV9 to TRBJ1-1; TRBD1 is a possible D gene (6 bases). The germline CDR1 and CDR2 sequences are SGDLS and YYNGEE. The V gene lost 4 bases and the J gene lost 1 base, with 11 bases spanning the gap. The CDR3 spans 14 residues. CDR3: CASSPETGNTEAFF. The CDR3 DNA is TGTGCCAGCAGCCCGGAGACAGGGAACACTGAAGCTTTCTTT.

This clonotype was counted many times. The rearrangement uses TRBV7-9 and TRBJ1-5; no clear D. Germline-derived CDR1 and CDR2 are SEHNR and FQNEAQ (reference sequence). CDR3 length equals 14 residues. The V end lost 2 bases, the J end lost 1 base, and 6 bases lay between the germline ends. CDR3 sequence: CASSLTDSNQPQHF. As DNA, the CDR3 is TGTGCCAGCAGCTTAACAGACAGCAATCAGCCCCAGCATTTT.

This chain uses TRBV27 with TRBJ2-1; 12 bases are shared with TRBD2. The ends lost 6 bases at V and 6 bases at J; junction bases unmatched: 6. The CDR3 totals 15 residues. The germline V gene has CDR1 MNHEY and CDR2 SMNVEV (reference sequence). The CDR3 reads CASSQRGLAGNEQFF. The CDR3 bases are TGTGCCAGCAGCCAAAGGGGACTAGCGGGCAATGAGCAGTTCTTC.

The sample holds a few counts of this clonotype. The chain joins TRBV6-1 to TRBJ2-1; 7 nucleotides agree with TRBD2. J lost 6 bases, V lost 0 bases, and 8 bases had no gene match. The CDR3 sequence is 16 residues long. Germline V gene data show CDR1 as MNHNS and CDR2 as SASEGT. The CDR3 region has the DNA TGTGCCAGCAGTGAAGCCCTTTGGGGGGGAGGCAATGAGCAGTTCTTC. Translated: CASSEALWGGGNEQFF.

This clonotype turned up a few times. The chain combines TRBV7-8 with TRBJ2-7; 8 bases match TRBD1. The CDR3 has 14 amino acids. The V gene's germline CDR1 is SGHVS and CDR2 FQNEAQ. Trimming took 1 base from V and 3 from J; bases not matched to a gene: 2. The CDR3 spells CASSLEQGDYEQYF. For the CDR3, the DNA is TGTGCCAGCAGCTTAGAACAGGGGGACTACGAGCAGTACTTC.

This clonotype was counted at least ten times. V usage is TRBV20-1 and J usage is TRBJ2-3; D might be TRBD2 (5 bases). Germline CDR1 is DFQATT and CDR2 is SNEGSKA (reference sequence). V lost 3 bases, J lost 7 bases, and 14 bases lay in between. The CDR3 has 13 amino acids. For the CDR3, the DNA is TGCAGTGCTAGTGAGCGCCGGGATTATACGCAGTATTTT. Translated, it gives CSASERRDYTQYF.

This clonotype was found many times. One end of the junction is discordant with germline, which a read error may explain. This chain links TRBV7-9 with TRBJ2-1, with 8 bases identical to TRBD2. This CDR3 has 11 amino acids. Germline CDR1 SEHNR, CDR2 FQNEAQ (reference sequence). This CDR3 reads CASSLEAGVVF. CDR3 DNA: TGTGCCAGCAGCTTAGAAGCGGGAGTTGTCTTC. Combining the CDR3 with reference TRBV7-9 and TRBJ2-1 gives the whole variable domain DTGVSQNPRHKITKRGQNVTFRCDPISEHNRLYWYRQTLGQGPEFLTYFQNEAQLEKSRLLSDRFSAERPKGSFSTLEIQRTEQGDSAMYLCASSLEAGVVFGPGTRLTVL.

This clonotype was found a few times. This rearrangement joins TRBV29-1 to TRBJ1-2, with 7 bases matching TRBD1. The J segment lost 10 bases and the V segment lost 4 bases, leaving 6 bases of the junction unmatched. The germline V gene has CDR1 SQVTM and CDR2 ANQGSEA. This CDR3 is 11 amino acids long. The CDR3, as DNA: TGCAGCGTTGTGGAACAGGGGTTCTACACCTTC. It translates to CSVVEQGFYTF.

The chain employs TRBV29-1 and TRBJ2-3, with 11 bases lining up with TRBD2. With V trimmed by 2 bases and J by 5 bases, 3 bases remained unmatched. Germline loops: CDR1 SQVTM, CDR2 ANQGSEA. The CDR3 totals 14 residues. CDR3 amino acids: CSVEMTSGEDTQYF. DNA for the CDR3: TGCAGCGTTGAAATGACTAGCGGGGAAGATACGCAGTATTTT.

This clonotype was detected a few times. The J gene is TRBJ2-1, the V gene TRBV27, with 9 positions matching TRBD1. The CDR3 length is 17 residues. Trimming cost V 3 bases and J 3 bases; bases outside gene matches: 9. Germline-derived CDR1 and CDR2 are MNHEY and SMNVEV (reference sequence). In DNA form, the CDR3 reads TGTGCCAGCAGTTTTAACAGGGGGCGCGTTTTCTACAATGAGCAGTTCTTC. Amino acid sequence: CASSFNRGRVFYNEQFF.

This clonotype occurred many times. V and J are TRBV6-1 and TRBJ2-3; a weak D match, TRBD1 (6 bases). Germline CDR1 is MNHNS and CDR2 is SASEGT. V lost 5 bases, J lost 2 bases, and 11 bases lay in between. The CDR3 covers 14 residues. The CDR3 loop is CASSLSGVTDTQYF. CDR3 coding DNA: TGTGCCAGCAGTCTCTCAGGGGTCACAGATACGCAGTATTTT.

This sequence joins TRBV27 and TRBJ2-5, with TRBD1 identical over 9 bases. The CDR3 is 15 amino acids. Germline CDR1 and CDR2: MNHEY and SMNVEV (reference sequence). V gave up 3 bases and J gave up 5 bases; unmatched junction bases: 7. In DNA, the CDR3 is TGTGCCAGCAGTTTTATTACAGGGGGCTCGGAGACCCAGTACTTC. Its protein product is CASSFITGGSETQYF.

The chain has TRBV12-3 or TRBV12-4 and TRBJ2-1; TRBD1 is a possible D gene (6 bases). This CDR3 region has 15 residues. V lost 3 bases to trimming and J lost 8 bases, with 17 bases between them. The CDR3 nucleotides read TGTGCCAGCAGTTTGCCCGGGACACGGGGCGATGAGCAGTTCTTC. This sequence encodes CASSLPGTRGDEQFF.

This clonotype was seen at least ten times. The chain couples TRBV30 to TRBJ2-2; 11 bases map to TRBD2. The length of the CDR3 is 16 residues. CDR1 is GTSNPN and CDR2 is SVGIG in the germline V gene (reference sequence). V shed 3 bases and J 3 bases; nucleotides not matched to a gene: 6. In DNA, the CDR3 is TGTGCCTGGAGAGCGGGGACTAGCGGATACACCGGGGAGCTGTTTTTT. It codes for CAWRAGTSGYTGELFF.

The V call is TRBV7-9, the J call TRBJ2-7; TRBD1 matches 7 bases. The CDR3 extends over 14 amino acids. Trimming at V came to 2 bases and at J to 7 bases, leaving 8 bases not matched to a gene. Germline-derived CDR1 and CDR2 are SEHNR and FQNEAQ (reference sequence). Here the CDR3 DNA reads TGTGCCAGCAGCTTAAACAGGGGTGAGGGGGAGCAGTACTTC. This encodes CASSLNRGEGEQYF.

The table lists this clonotype with a few counts. The V and J genes are TRBV9 and TRBJ1-2, with 10 positions matching TRBD1. The trim removed 4 bases at V and 1 base at J, leaving 13 bases unmatched. The CDR3 is 18 amino acids. Germline V CDR1 and CDR2: SGDLS, YYNGEE. CDR3 coding DNA: TGTGCCAGCAGCACCCCGGGACAGGGGAAAAAGTATAACTATGGCTACACCTTC. Its protein product is CASSTPGQGKKYNYGYTF.

The CDR3 spells CASSLEAYHIEQFF. In DNA, the CDR3 is TGTGCCAGCAGCTTAGAGGCCTACCATATTGAGCAGTTCTTC. The chain joins TRBV7-8 to TRBJ2-1; D remains unclear. Germline loops: CDR1 SGHVS, CDR2 FQNEAQ. The CDR3 runs to 14 residues. The ends were cut back, 1 base at V and 9 bases at J, with 13 bases in the middle.